This TCR beta chain is from a study of chemoradiotherapy in HPV16-positive cancers. Repeated repertoire sampling spanned the course of chemoradiotherapy. Findings of the study overall: Better recurrence-free survival went with HPV-responsive T-cell expansion in HPV16-positive patients. Candidate HPV-specific clones and E7-related TCR motifs grew in tumor during treatment.

The protocol was immunoSEQ multiplex PCR, while the TCRdb copy is restricted to in-frame clones and leaves out a portion. The data hold approximately 15,000 clones, with 78% observed a single time. This clone was seen once. Its antigen is as yet unknown. This specimen was taken from a patient who underwent chemoradiotherapy. This TCR came from a human donor with HPV-associated anogenital cancer.

CDR3 DNA: TGTGCCAGCAGCTTAGGGGGACAGGGGTGGATGCAGCCCCAGCATTTT. Encoded protein: CASSLGGQGWMQPQHF. The chain has TRBV7-2 and TRBJ1-5, with 10 bases fitting TRBD1. This CDR3 region has 16 residues. CDR1 is SGHTA and CDR2 is FQGNSA in the germline V gene. With V trimmed by 1 base and J by 7 bases, 7 bases remained unmatched.